Below, 21 T cell receptor beta chains from the same sample are listed, as sequenced in a study of CXCR3-negative and CXCR3-positive naive CD8 T cells. 5' RACE that incorporated UMI labels was used to prepare the TRB cDNA libraries. TCRdb derives one entry per CDR3 protein from the 5' RACE reads, leaving out DNA. This repertoire includes 130,000 to 150,000 distinct CDR3 sequences. Study-wide findings and caveats: CXCR3-positive naive cells had more hydrophobic TRB CDR3s than CXCR3-negative naive cells.

Antigen specificity for these receptors is unknown. Input material: naive CXCR3+ CD8+ T cells from blood. Regarding subset: CD45RO-CCR7+CD27+CD95- naive CD8+ T cells expressing CXCR3 (TNR3+). Source of these receptors: a human donor in good health. Some clones in this sample may be carry-over from other donors' samples.

The rearrangement uses TRBV29-1 and TRBJ2-7; lacking DNA, the TRBD1 call made by TCRdb goes unchecked. The CDR3 totals 13 residues. The germline V gene has CDR1 SQVTM and CDR2 ANQGSEA. The CDR3 region is CSVEEGTGPEQYF.

The CDR3 loop is CSVSDSKNIQYF. The chain employs TRBV29-1 and TRBJ2-4; absent DNA, TCRdb's TRBD1 call cannot be checked. CDR1 SQVTM and CDR2 ANQGSEA come from the germline V gene. This CDR3 has 12 residues. Combining the CDR3 with reference TRBV29-1 and TRBJ2-4 gives the whole variable domain SAVISQKPSRDICQRGTSLTIQCQVDSQVTMMFWYRQQPGQSLTLIATANQGSEATYESGFVIDKFPISRPNLTFSTLTVSNMSPEDSSIYLCSVSDSKNIQYFGAGTRLSVL.

The chain recombines TRBV5-1 with TRBJ2-1; TCRdb picks TRBD1, but there is no DNA to check that call. The CDR3 covers 14 residues. Germline-derived CDR1 and CDR2 are SGHRS and YFSETQ. This CDR3 reads CASSWAGAYNEQFF.

V is TRBV2 and J is TRBJ2-3; TCRdb's D call of TRBD2 is untestable without DNA. The germline CDR1 and CDR2 sequences are SNHLY and FYNNEI. The CDR3 spans 14 residues. The chain's CDR3 is CASSESPGADTQYF.

V and J are TRBV6-6 and TRBJ2-4; TCRdb gives TRBD2 as the D gene, but with no DNA this cannot be confirmed. Per the germline V gene, CDR1 is MNHNY and CDR2 is SVGAGI (reference sequence). The CDR3 is made up of 17 amino acids. The CDR3: CASSFALELAVKNIQYF.

V usage is TRBV5-1 and J usage is TRBJ2-1; no DNA is available, so the TRBD2 call from TCRdb remains unchecked. The CDR3 loop spans 15 amino acids. From germline, CDR1 is SGHRS and CDR2 YFSETQ. CDR3: CASSFQGHTYNEQFF.

This chain links TRBV6-6 with TRBJ2-1. CDR1 is MNHNY and CDR2 is SVGAGI in the germline V gene (reference sequence). This CDR3 region has 17 residues. CDR3 residues: CASSYSVQTVVENEQFF.

This chain joins TRBV20-1 and TRBJ2-7; TCRdb reports TRBD1, a call that lacks DNA to check it against. Germline values: CDR1 DFQATT, CDR2 SNEGSKA (reference sequence). CDR3 size: 14 residues. This CDR3 reads CSARETGVTYEQYF.

This chain uses TRBV12-3 or TRBV12-4 with TRBJ1-4; TCRdb designates TRBD1, a call that cannot be tested without DNA. The CDR3 is 16 amino acids. The CDR3 spells CASSPGQGEANEKLFF.

The chain recombines TRBV6-1 with TRBJ2-7; TCRdb lists TRBD1, though no DNA is available to test this call. Germline loops: CDR1 MNHNS, CDR2 SASEGT. The CDR3 totals 13 residues. The CDR3 loop is CASGGENTYEQYF.

The chain is built from TRBV6-5 and TRBJ1-1; the TRBD1 assignment by TCRdb is unverifiable without DNA. Germline lookup yields CDR1 MNHEY and CDR2 SVGAGI. The CDR3 contains 15 residues. The CDR3: CASSPQDRGPTEAFF.

V is TRBV15 and J is TRBJ1-2. Per germline, CDR1 LNHNV and CDR2 YYDKDF (reference sequence). The CDR3 sequence is 15 residues long. The CDR3 is CATSRDPYAAYGYTF.

The chain couples TRBV7-9 to TRBJ2-1. Germline values: CDR1 SEHNR, CDR2 FQNEAQ (reference sequence). This CDR3 comprises 14 residues. This chain's CDR3 is CASSLSDSYNEQFF.

The chain couples TRBV9 to TRBJ1-2; TCRdb outputs TRBD1, but without DNA this stays unchecked. Germline V gene sequence: CDR1 SGDLS, CDR2 YYNGEE. The CDR3 extends over 17 amino acids. CDR3: CASSVGETGQANYGYTF.

This rearrangement joins TRBV3-1 to TRBJ2-3; TCRdb's D call, TRBD2, is unchecked because there is no DNA. Germline CDR1 is LGHDT and CDR2 is YNNKEL (reference sequence). This CDR3 spans 19 amino acids. The CDR3 region is CASSQALAGVKWDTDTQYF.

This sequence joins TRBV28 and TRBJ1-2; TCRdb calls TRBD1, which cannot be checked without DNA. CDR3 length: 13 residues. Germline V gene sequence: CDR1 MDHEN, CDR2 SYDVKM. The CDR3 loop is CASSLQGNYGYTF.

V is TRBV7-8 and J is TRBJ2-5. Germline V gives CDR1 SGHVS, CDR2 FQNEAQ. The CDR3 has 13 residues. The CDR3 is CASRRGFQETQYF.

The rearrangement joins TRBV2 to TRBJ2-6; TCRdb picks TRBD1, but there is no DNA to check that call. Germline CDR1 and CDR2: SNHLY and FYNNEI. The CDR3 loop spans 15 amino acids. The CDR3 spells CASCGGLTGANVLTF.

This chain joins TRBV6-4 and TRBJ2-3; TCRdb's D gene call, TRBD2, goes unchecked for lack of DNA. Germline CDR1 and CDR2: MRHNA and SNTAGT. This CDR3 has 17 residues. The CDR3 here is CASSDPEQRARTDTQYF.

The chain recombines TRBV28 with TRBJ1-3; with no DNA, the TCRdb D assignment of TRBD1 cannot be verified. The germline gives CDR1 MDHEN, CDR2 SYDVKM. CDR3 size: 14 residues. CDR3 amino acids: CASIPQGFGNTIYF. The full variable domain, rest sourced from reference TRBV28 and TRBJ1-3, is DVKVTQSSRYLVKRTGEKVFLECVQDMDHENMFWYRQDPGLGLRLIYFSYDVKMKEKGDIPEGYSVSREKKERFSLILESASTNQTSMYLCASIPQGFGNTIYFGEGSWLTVV.

Judged by frequency, this clonotype is medium-sized. The chain has TRBV20-1 and TRBJ2-7; checking the TCRdb D call of TRBD2 is not possible without DNA. The CDR3 has 13 residues. CDR1 and CDR2 from the germline V gene are DFQATT and SNEGSKA (reference sequence). CDR3 residues: CSGTSGGGYEQYF.